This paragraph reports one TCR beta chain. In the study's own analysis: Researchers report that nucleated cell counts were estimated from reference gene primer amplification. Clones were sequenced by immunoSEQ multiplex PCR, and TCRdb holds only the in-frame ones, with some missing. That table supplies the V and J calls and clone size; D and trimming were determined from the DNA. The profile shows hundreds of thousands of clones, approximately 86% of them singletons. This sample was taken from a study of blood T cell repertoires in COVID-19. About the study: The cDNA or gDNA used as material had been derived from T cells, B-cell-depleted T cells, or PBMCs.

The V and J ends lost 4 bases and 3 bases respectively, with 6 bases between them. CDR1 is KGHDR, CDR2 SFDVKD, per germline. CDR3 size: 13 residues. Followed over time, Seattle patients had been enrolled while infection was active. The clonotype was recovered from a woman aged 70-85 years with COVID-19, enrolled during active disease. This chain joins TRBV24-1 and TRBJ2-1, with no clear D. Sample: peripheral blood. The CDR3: CATSESSYNEQFF. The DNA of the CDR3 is TGTGCCACCAGTGAATCCAGCTACAATGAGCAGTTCTTC.